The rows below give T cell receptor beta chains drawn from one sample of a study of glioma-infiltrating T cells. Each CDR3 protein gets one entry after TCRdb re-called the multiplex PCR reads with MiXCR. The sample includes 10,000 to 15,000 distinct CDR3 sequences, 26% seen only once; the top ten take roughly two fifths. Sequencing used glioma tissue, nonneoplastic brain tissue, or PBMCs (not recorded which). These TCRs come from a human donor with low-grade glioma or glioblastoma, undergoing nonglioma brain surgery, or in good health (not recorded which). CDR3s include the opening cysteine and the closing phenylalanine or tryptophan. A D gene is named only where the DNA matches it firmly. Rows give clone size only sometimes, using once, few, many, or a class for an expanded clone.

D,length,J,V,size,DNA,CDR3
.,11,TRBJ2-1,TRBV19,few,TGTGCCACTGGAGGGGGCAATGAGCAGTTCTTC,CATGGGNEQFF
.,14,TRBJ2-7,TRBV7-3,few,TGTGCCAGCAGCCCGGACCCCTCCTCCTACGAGCAGTACTTC,CASSPDPSSYEQYF
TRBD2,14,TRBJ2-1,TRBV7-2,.,TGTGCCAGCCAGTACCAGCGGGACTCCAATGAGCAGTTCTTC,CASQYQRDSNEQFF
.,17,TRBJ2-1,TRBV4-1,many,TGCGCCAGCAGCCAAGCCGGGCTTGCGTTGGGAAAGAATGAGCAGTTCTTC,CASSQAGLALGKNEQFF
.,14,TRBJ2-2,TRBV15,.,TGTGCCACTAGATTGACAGGAGGCACCGGGGAGCTGTTTTTT,CATRLTGGTGELFF
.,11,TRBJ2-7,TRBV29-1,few,TGCAGCGCAATCGACAGCTACGAGCAGTACTTC,CSAIDSYEQYF
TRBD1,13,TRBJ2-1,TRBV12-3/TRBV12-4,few,TGTGCCAGCGTATGGACAGGGGAGAATGAGCAGTTCTTC,CASVWTGENEQFF
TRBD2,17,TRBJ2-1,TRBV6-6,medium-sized,TGTGCCAGCAGTTACAGGACTAGCGGGGACACACACAATGAGCAGTTCTTC,CASSYRTSGDTHNEQFF
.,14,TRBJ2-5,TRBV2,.,TGTGCCAGCAAGAAGGGGGGCTCTACAGAGACCCAGTACTTC,CASKKGGSTETQYF
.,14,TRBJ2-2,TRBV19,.,TGTGCCAGTAGTATGATTAGCGAAGCCGGGGAGCTGTTTTTT,CASSMISEAGELFF
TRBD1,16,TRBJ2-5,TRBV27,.,TGTGCCAGCAGTTTACTACGTGTGACAGGGGTGAAGACCCAGTACTTC,CASSLLRVTGVKTQYF
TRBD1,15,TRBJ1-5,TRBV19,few,TGTGCCAGTAGAACACTCGACAGGGTCAATCAGCCCCAGCATTTT,CASRTLDRVNQPQHF
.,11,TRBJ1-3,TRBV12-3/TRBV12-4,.,TGTGCCAGCTACGCGGGAAACACCATATATTTT,CASYAGNTIYF
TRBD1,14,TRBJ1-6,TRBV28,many,TGTGCCAGCAGCCCACCTCAGGGGGGCTCACCCCTCCACTTT,CASSPPQGGSPLHF
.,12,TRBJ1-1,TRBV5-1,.,TGCGCCAGCAGCTTGGTGAACACTGAAGCTTTCTTT,CASSLVNTEAFF
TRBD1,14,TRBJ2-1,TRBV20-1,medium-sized,TGCAGTGCTAGACCCCCCAGGGGGAACAATGAGCAGTTCTTC,CSARPPRGNNEQFF
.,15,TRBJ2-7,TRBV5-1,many,TGCGCCAGCAGCTTGGATCCAGGGCAGGGAGACGAGCAGTACTTC,CASSLDPGQGDEQYF
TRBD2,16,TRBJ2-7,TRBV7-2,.,TGTGCCAGCAGCTTAGGGTGGGCTAGCGGGAGTTACGAGCAGTACTTC,CASSLGWASGSYEQYF
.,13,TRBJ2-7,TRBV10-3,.,TGTGCCATCAGTGAGTACGGGGGTTACGAGCAGTACTTC,CAISEYGGYEQYF
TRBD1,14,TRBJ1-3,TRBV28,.,TGTGCCAGCAGTCTGGGGGACAGAAAAAACACCATATATTTT,CASSLGDRKNTIYF
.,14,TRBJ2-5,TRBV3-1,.,TGTGCCAGCAGCCAAGGGAGTACCCAAGAGACCCAGTACTTC,CASSQGSTQETQYF
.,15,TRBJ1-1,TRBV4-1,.,TGCGTTAGCAGCCAAGACTCTGTCGGGAACACTGAAGCTTTCTTT,CVSSQDSVGNTEAFF